Each of the 28 T cell receptor beta chains below was sequenced from the same sample in a study of T cell responses to AZD1222 COVID-19 vaccine. The protocol was immunoSEQ multiplex PCR, while the TCRdb copy is restricted to in-frame clones and leaves out a portion. The table has roughly 200,000 clones, approximately 91% seen once. Specimen: peripheral blood, collected 28 days after the second AZD1222 dose. All receptors derive from an adult who received the AZD1222 COVID-19 vaccine.

V gene TRBV4-1 combines with J gene TRBJ2-3, with 7 positions matching TRBD1. Germline V lookup: CDR1 MGHRA, CDR2 YSYEKL. The CDR3 extends over 13 amino acids. Losses at the gene ends were 3 bases for V and 11 bases for J; bases not matched to a gene: 8. The CDR3 sequence: CASSQADRVEQYF. CDR3 nucleotides: TGCGCCAGCAGCCAGGCAGACAGGGTTGAGCAGTATTTT.

The V and J genes are TRBV4-1 and TRBJ2-5, with 9 bases identical to TRBD2. In germline, CDR1 is MGHRA, CDR2 YSYEKL. This CDR3 comprises 20 residues. V was clipped by 1 base and J by 4 bases; unmatched bases: 19. In DNA, the CDR3 is TGCGCCAGCAGCCAAGTTTTGCCGACTAGCGGCCAGGGGCTGCGAGAGACCCAGTACTTC. Protein sequence: CASSQVLPTSGQGLRETQYF.

The chain joins TRBV29-1 to TRBJ2-1, with D uncertain. This CDR3 region has 13 residues. The germline V gene has CDR1 SQVTM and CDR2 ANQGSEA. V was shortened by 6 bases and J by 5 bases, with 14 bases between the two germline ends. CDR3 in DNA: TGCAGCGTCCACTTTATGTTTAACAATGAGCAGTTCTTC. Its translation is CSVHFMFNNEQFF.

This rearrangement joins TRBV3-1 (or the pseudogene TRBV3-2) to TRBJ2-2; 7 bases are shared with TRBD1. Per germline, CDR1 LGHDT and CDR2 YNNKEL (reference sequence). The CDR3 sequence is 18 residues long. J gave up 0 bases and V 4 bases, and 11 bases lay outside the gene matches. The CDR3 loop reads CASSPRQGYSPNTGELFF. The CDR3 coding sequence is TGTGCCAGCAGCCCCAGACAGGGCTACTCACCGAACACCGGGGAGCTGTTTTTT.

The sample holds one count of this clone. The chain joins TRBV3-1 (or the pseudogene TRBV3-2) to TRBJ2-2, with TRBD1 as a possible D gene (6 bases). Trimming pared 0 bases from V and 3 bases from J, leaving 11 bases between. This CDR3 region has 16 residues. In germline, CDR1 is LGHDT, CDR2 YNNKEL (reference sequence). CDR3 coding DNA: TGTGCCAGCAGCCAAGACCAGGGGCTCTACACCGGGGAGCTGTTTTTT. It is translated as CASSQDQGLYTGELFF.

The V and J genes are TRBV2 and TRBJ2-7; no reliable D call. This CDR3 is 12 amino acids long. Looked up from germline, CDR1 is SNHLY and CDR2 is FYNNEI. The V end was cut by 7 bases, the J end by 3 bases, with 10 bases between. The CDR3 reads CASNPTNYEQYF. The DNA of the CDR3 is TGTGCCAGCAATCCGACCAACTACGAGCAGTACTTC. Filled out from reference TRBV2 and TRBJ2-7, the complete variable domain reads EPEVTQTPSHQVTQMGQEVILRCVPISNHLYFYWYRQILGQKVEFLVSFYNNEISEKSEIFDDQFSVERPDGSNFTLKIRSTKLEDSAMYFCASNPTNYEQYFGPGTRLTVT.

V is TRBV25-1 and J is TRBJ1-3; D is undetermined. CDR3 length equals 14 residues. Trimming took 2 bases from V and 2 from J, leaving 7 bases between them. Germline-derived CDR1 and CDR2 are MGHDK and SYGVNS. The CDR3: CASSETAPGNTIYF. Written as DNA, the CDR3 is TGTGCCAGCAGTGAAACAGCCCCTGGAAACACCATATATTTT.

This clone was recorded a few times. This rearrangement joins TRBV7-3 to TRBJ1-6, with TRBD1 as a possible D gene (6 bases). V was clipped by 6 bases and J by 7 bases, with 10 bases between them. The CDR3 is made up of 13 amino acids. The germline V gene encodes CDR1 SGHTA and CDR2 FQGTGA. The CDR3 DNA reads TGTGCCAGCAGTCGACAGGAAAATTCACCCCTCCACTTT. Translating it yields CASSRQENSPLHF.

The chain uses TRBV18 and TRBJ2-7; 7 bases map to TRBD1. Per germline, CDR1 KGHSH and CDR2 LQKENI. With V trimmed by 4 bases and J by 0 bases, 12 bases remained unmatched. The CDR3 contains 17 residues. CDR3 loop: CASSRRQGSLSSYEQYF. DNA of the CDR3: TGTGCCAGCTCACGACGACAGGGAAGCTTGAGCTCCTACGAGCAGTACTTC.

This chain links TRBV5-8 with TRBJ2-5, with D unresolved. Looked up from germline, CDR1 is SGHTS and CDR2 is YDEGEE. This CDR3 region has 15 residues. V lost 4 bases and J lost 4, with 17 bases in between. The CDR3 is CASSPVKSDGETQYF. In DNA form, the CDR3 reads TGTGCCAGCAGCCCCGTTAAGTCGGACGGAGAGACCCAGTACTTC.

The chain recombines TRBV6-5 with TRBJ2-5; the match to TRBD2 covers 7 bases. The germline V gene has CDR1 MNHEY and CDR2 SVGAGI. V lost 7 bases to trimming and J lost 1 base; unmatched junction nucleotides: 3. The length of the CDR3 is 13 residues. Here the CDR3 reads CASKAGTQETQYF. In nucleotides, the CDR3 is TGTGCCAGCAAAGCGGGGACCCAAGAGACCCAGTACTTC.

V gene TRBV18 combines with J gene TRBJ1-1; weak D call: TRBD1 (5 bases). CDR1 and CDR2 (germline): KGHSH, LQKENI. The length of the CDR3 is 18 residues. Trimming shortened V by 5 bases and J by 3 bases, and 25 bases separated the two germline ends. This CDR3 is CASSFLGRGEGLDTEAFF. CDR3 sequence (DNA): TGTGCCAGCTCATTCCTAGGTCGAGGGGAGGGTTTGGACACTGAAGCTTTCTTT.

In its sample, this clone was seen once. The chain combines TRBV11-2 with TRBJ1-1; D remains unclear. The germline V and J ends were trimmed by 4 bases and 11 bases, with 11 bases remaining between them. The CDR3 contains 11 residues. Germline V gives CDR1 SGHAT, CDR2 FQNNGV. This CDR3 is CASSSPKWAFF. The CDR3, as DNA: TGTGCCAGCAGCTCCCCGAAATGGGCTTTCTTT.

The CDR3 protein is CSVEGGTRPRKVQYF. CDR3 coding DNA: TGCAGCGTTGAAGGTGGAACTCGTCCAAGAAAAGTGCAGTATTTT. The chain is built from TRBV29-1 and TRBJ2-3; D is uncertain. The germline V and J ends were trimmed by 1 base and 11 bases, with 22 bases remaining between them. The CDR3 length is 15 residues. Germline V lookup: CDR1 SQVTM, CDR2 ANQGSEA.

The V and J genes are TRBV6-5 and TRBJ1-1; D perhaps matches TRBD1 (5 bases). V was cut by 4 bases and J by 3 bases, with 9 bases left in between. The CDR3 is made up of 13 amino acids. Germline V gene lookup returns CDR1 MNHEY and CDR2 SVGAGI. The CDR3 protein is CASSWGGDTEAFF. The CDR3 coding sequence is TGTGCCAGCAGTTGGGGGGGGGACACTGAAGCTTTCTTT.

CDR3 region: CASSSPGRIGGRTDTQYF. The CDR3, as DNA: TGTGCCAGCAGCTCCCCTGGTCGGATAGGGGGACGCACAGATACGCAGTATTTT. The J gene is TRBJ2-3, the V gene TRBV5-4, with TRBD1 as a possible D gene (6 bases). The CDR3 covers 18 residues. The V end was cut by 3 bases, the J end by 1 base, with 21 bases between. Germline values: CDR1 SGHNT, CDR2 YYREEE (reference sequence).

J is TRBJ2-6 and V is TRBV19, with D maybe TRBD2 (5 bases). V was pared by 10 bases and J by 1 base, with 14 bases between. Germline V gene sequence: CDR1 LNHDA, CDR2 SQIVND (reference sequence). The CDR3 loop spans 15 amino acids. The CDR3 reads CATLPPGSGANVLTF. The DNA of the CDR3 is TGTGCCACCCTTCCCCCGGGGTCTGGGGCCAACGTCCTGACTTTC.

Notes on this clone: A read error may account for a junction end that differs from germline. V and J are TRBV7-6 and TRBJ2-3; unclear D gene. The CDR3 length is 12 residues. CDR1 and CDR2 (germline): SGHVS, FNYEAQ. The CDR3 nucleotides read TGTGCCGGCAGCCCTTTAACAGATACGCAGTATTTT. It is translated as CAGSPLTDTQYF.

The V and J genes are TRBV3-1 (or the pseudogene TRBV3-2) and TRBJ2-5; D call uncertain. CDR1 LGHDT and CDR2 YNNKEL come from the germline V gene (reference sequence). V was cut by 0 bases and J by 4 bases, with 9 bases left in between. This CDR3 is built from 14 residues. For the CDR3, the DNA is TGTGCCAGCAGCCAAGATTTAGGCGGAGAGACCCAGTACTTC. Its protein product is CASSQDLGGETQYF.

As concerns this clone: The sample contains more than one DNA sequence encoding this CDR3. The V and J genes are TRBV4-1 and TRBJ2-7; 7 nucleotides align to TRBD2. The CDR3 is 14 residues long. Unmatched junction bases numbered 4, after V lost 1 base and J lost 4 bases. Germline lookup yields CDR1 MGHRA and CDR2 YSYEKL. The CDR3 protein is CASSQGLAEYEQYF. The CDR3 nucleotides are TGCGCCAGCAGCCAAGGGCTAGCGGAATACGAGCAGTACTTC.

The V call is TRBV29-1, the J call TRBJ1-1; 10 bases agree with TRBD1. Germline values: CDR1 SQVTM, CDR2 ANQGSEA. The CDR3 has 12 residues. Trimming cost V 6 bases and J 8 bases; bases outside gene matches: 6. As DNA, the CDR3 is TGCAGCGTCATGACAGGGGGCGTCGAAGCTTTCTTT. Amino acid sequence: CSVMTGGVEAFF.

The chain employs TRBV7-2 and TRBJ1-1; 7 bases fit TRBD1. The CDR3 is 17 amino acids. J gave up 1 base and V 6 bases, and 14 bases lay outside the gene matches. From germline, CDR1 is SGHTA and CDR2 FQGNSA. The CDR3 region is CASRGTQGMVRNTEAFF. The CDR3 bases are TGTGCCAGCAGGGGTACACAGGGGATGGTGAGGAACACTGAAGCTTTCTTT. The whole variable domain, filled in from reference TRBV7-2 and TRBJ1-1, reads GAGVSQSPSNKVTEKGKDVELRCDPISGHTALYWYRQSLGQGLEFLIYFQGNSAPDKSGLPSDRFSAERTGGSVSTLTIQRTQQEDSAVYLCASRGTQGMVRNTEAFFGQGTRLTVV.

The rearrangement links TRBV7-9 to TRBJ1-6; the D is unclear. The CDR3 loop spans 15 amino acids. V was cut by 2 bases and J by 8 bases, with 13 bases left in between. The germline V gene has CDR1 SEHNR and CDR2 FQNEAQ (reference sequence). The CDR3 DNA sequence: TGTGCCAGCAGCTTAAACGCAGGATCCCATTCACCCCTCCACTTT. Protein sequence: CASSLNAGSHSPLHF.

The chain carries TRBV7-2 and TRBJ1-2, with TRBD1 matching 7 bases. CDR1 is SGHTA, CDR2 FQGNSA, per germline. The V segment lost 4 bases and the J segment 2 bases; nucleotides outside the gene matches: 7. The CDR3 runs to 15 residues. The CDR3 coding sequence is TGTGCCAGCAGCTCACCCCAGACAGGGAACTATGGCTACACCTTC. It encodes CASSSPQTGNYGYTF.

The chain uses TRBV7-2 and TRBJ2-2; TRBD2 matches at 13 bases. CDR3 length: 16 residues. The trim removed 5 bases at V and 7 bases at J, leaving 7 bases unmatched. The germline CDR1 and CDR2 sequences are SGHTA and FQGNSA. Written as DNA, the CDR3 is TGTGCCAGCAGCGCCCGGACTAGCGGGGGAATCGGGGAGCTGTTTTTT. Translation gives CASSARTSGGIGELFF.

This clone was found a few times. The chain uses TRBV12-5 and TRBJ1-2; no clear D gene. The CDR3 consists of 16 residues. CDR1 and CDR2 from the germline V gene are LGHNT and FRNRAP. Between the trimmed V and J ends, which lost 0 bases and 3 bases, there was a span of 14 bases. The CDR3, as DNA: TGTGCTAGTGGTTTGGTCCCCGGTACAGACTACTATGGCTACACCTTC. Translation gives CASGLVPGTDYYGYTF.

The V gene is TRBV19, the J gene TRBJ1-4, with D uncertain. V lost 3 bases to trimming and J lost 0 bases, with 14 bases between them. This CDR3 contains 17 residues. The germline CDR1 and CDR2 sequences are LNHDA and SQIVND (reference sequence). The CDR3 bases are TGTGCCAGTAGTATGTACCCTCCGGCAGCAACTAATGAAAAACTGTTTTTT. Translation gives CASSMYPPAATNEKLFF.

This clone was picked up one time. The rearrangement links TRBV25-1 to TRBJ1-1; tentative D call: TRBD1 (5 bases). Germline V gene lookup returns CDR1 MGHDK and CDR2 SYGVNS. CDR3 length: 13 amino acids. V lost 6 bases to trimming and J lost 1 base, with 9 bases between them. CDR3 DNA: TGTGCCAGCAGGTTAGGGGCGAACACTGAAGCTTTCTTT. This codes for CASRLGANTEAFF. The full variable domain, its missing parts supplied by reference TRBV25-1 and TRBJ1-1, is EADIYQTPRYLVIGTGKKITLECSQTMGHDKMYWYQQDPGMELHLIHYSYGVNSTEKGDLSSESTVSRIRTEHFPLTLESARPSHTSQYLCASRLGANTEAFFGQGTRLTVV.